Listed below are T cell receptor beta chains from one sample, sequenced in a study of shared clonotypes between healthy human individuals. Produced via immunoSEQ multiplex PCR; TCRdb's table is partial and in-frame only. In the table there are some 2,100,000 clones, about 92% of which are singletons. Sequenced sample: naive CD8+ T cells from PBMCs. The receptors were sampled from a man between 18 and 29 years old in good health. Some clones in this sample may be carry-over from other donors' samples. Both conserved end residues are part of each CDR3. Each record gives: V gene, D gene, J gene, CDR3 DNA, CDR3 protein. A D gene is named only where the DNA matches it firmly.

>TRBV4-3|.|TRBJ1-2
TGCGCCAGCAGCCACGGAGGAAGGGATGGCTACACCTTC
CASSHGGRDGYTF
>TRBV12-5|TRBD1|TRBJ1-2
TGTGCTAGTGGGACCAATAGACAGGGGGGAGGATATGGCTACACCTTC
CASGTNRQGGGYGYTF
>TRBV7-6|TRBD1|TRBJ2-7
TGTGCCAGCAGCTTAGCTGGGACAGGGAAGTCCTACGAGCAGTACTTC
CASSLAGTGKSYEQYF
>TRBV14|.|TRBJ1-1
TGTGCCAGCAGCCAAGACCACGACGGGGGCTGGGAAGCTTTCTTT
CASSQDHDGGWEAFF
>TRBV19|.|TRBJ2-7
TGTGCCAGTAGTATTTATGGCGGGCTACTCTCCTACGAGCAGTACTTC
CASSIYGGLLSYEQYF
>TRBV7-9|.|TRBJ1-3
TGTGCCAGCAGCCCCAAAATTAGAGGCCTCTCTGGAAACACCATATATTTT
CASSPKIRGLSGNTIYF
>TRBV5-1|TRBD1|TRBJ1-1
TGCGCCAGCAGCTGGGGACAGGGTCGGACTGAAGCTTTCTTT
CASSWGQGRTEAFF
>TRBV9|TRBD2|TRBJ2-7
TGTGCCAGCAGCGTAGGAGCGGGAGTACGTGAGCAGTACTTC
CASSVGAGVREQYF
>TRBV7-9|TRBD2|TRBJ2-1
TGTGCCAGCAGCCCTCGGGTAGTTAGCGGGAGCAGGGGCAATGAGCAGTTCTTC
CASSPRVVSGSRGNEQFF
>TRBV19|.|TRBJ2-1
TGTGCCAGTAGTATCCCCTGGACCCAAACCTCCTTACTCAATGAGCAGTTCTTC
CASSIPWTQTSLLNEQFF
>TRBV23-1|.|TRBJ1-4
TGCGCCAGCAGTCATCGCAGTAAAGGAGCAACTAATGAAAAACTGTTTTTT
CASSHRSKGATNEKLFF
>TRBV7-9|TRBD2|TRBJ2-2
TGTGCCAGCAGTCACCGCGGAAGCGGGAGGATCAACACCGGGGAGCTGTTTTTT
CASSHRGSGRINTGELFF
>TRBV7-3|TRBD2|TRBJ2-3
TGTGCCAGCAGCCAAACTAGCGGAAGCACAGATACGCAGTATTTT
CASSQTSGSTDTQYF